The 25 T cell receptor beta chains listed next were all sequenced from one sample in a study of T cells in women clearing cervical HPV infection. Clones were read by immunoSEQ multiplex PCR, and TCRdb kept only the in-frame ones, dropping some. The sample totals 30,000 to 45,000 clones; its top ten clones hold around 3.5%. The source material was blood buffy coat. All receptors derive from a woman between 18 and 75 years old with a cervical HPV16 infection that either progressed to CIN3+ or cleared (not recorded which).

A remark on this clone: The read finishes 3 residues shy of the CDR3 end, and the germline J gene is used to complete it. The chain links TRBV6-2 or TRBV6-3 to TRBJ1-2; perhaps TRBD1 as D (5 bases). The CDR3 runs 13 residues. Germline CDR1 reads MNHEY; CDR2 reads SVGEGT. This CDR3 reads CASSYEGRRGYTF. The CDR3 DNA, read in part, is TGTGCCAGCAGTTACGAGGGGAGACGGGGC.

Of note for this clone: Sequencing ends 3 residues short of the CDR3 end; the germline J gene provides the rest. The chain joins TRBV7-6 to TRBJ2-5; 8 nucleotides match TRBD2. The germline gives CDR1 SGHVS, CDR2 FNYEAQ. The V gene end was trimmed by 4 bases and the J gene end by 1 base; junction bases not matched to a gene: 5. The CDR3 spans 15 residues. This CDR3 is CASSSLAGGQETQYF. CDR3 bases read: TGTGCCAGCAGCTCCCTCGCGGGGGGCCAAGAGACC. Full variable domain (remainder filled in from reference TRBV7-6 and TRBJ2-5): GAGVSQSPRYKVTKRGQDVALRCDPISGHVSLYWYRQALGQGPEFLTYFNYEAQQDKSGLPNDRFSAERPEGSISTLTIQRTEQRDSAMYRCASSSLAGGQETQYFGPGTRLLVL.

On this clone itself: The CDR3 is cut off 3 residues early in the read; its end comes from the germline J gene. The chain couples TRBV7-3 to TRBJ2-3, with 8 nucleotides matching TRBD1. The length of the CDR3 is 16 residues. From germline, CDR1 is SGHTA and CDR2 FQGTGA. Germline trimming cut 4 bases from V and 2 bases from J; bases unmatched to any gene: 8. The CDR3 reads CASSSLGRGPTDTQYF. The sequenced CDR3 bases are TGTGCCAGCAGCTCCCTCGGCAGGGGGCCCACAGATACG.

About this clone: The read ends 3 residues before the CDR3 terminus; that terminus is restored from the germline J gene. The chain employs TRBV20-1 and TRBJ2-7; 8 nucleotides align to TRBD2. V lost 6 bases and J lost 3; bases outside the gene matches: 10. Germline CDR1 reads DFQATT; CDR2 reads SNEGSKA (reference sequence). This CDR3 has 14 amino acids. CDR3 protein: CSARGLDLFYEQYF. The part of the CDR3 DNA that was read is TGCAGTGCCCGGGGACTAGACCTTTTCTACGAG.

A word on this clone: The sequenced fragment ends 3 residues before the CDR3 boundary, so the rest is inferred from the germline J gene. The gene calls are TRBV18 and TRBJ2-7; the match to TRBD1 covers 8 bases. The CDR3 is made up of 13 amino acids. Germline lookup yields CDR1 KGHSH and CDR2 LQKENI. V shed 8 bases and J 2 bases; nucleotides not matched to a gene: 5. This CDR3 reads CASRDRSTYEQYF. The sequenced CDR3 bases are TGTGCCAGCCGGGACAGGTCAACCTACGAG.

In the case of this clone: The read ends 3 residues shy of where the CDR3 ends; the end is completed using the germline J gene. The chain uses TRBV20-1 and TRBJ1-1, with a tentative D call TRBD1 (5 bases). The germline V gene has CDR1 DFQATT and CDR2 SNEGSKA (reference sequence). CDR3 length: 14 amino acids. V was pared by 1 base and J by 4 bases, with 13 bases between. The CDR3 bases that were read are TGCAGTGCTAGAGGGGGCGGGGGTAGCACTGAA. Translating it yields CSARGGGGSTE. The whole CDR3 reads CSARGGGGSTEAFF.

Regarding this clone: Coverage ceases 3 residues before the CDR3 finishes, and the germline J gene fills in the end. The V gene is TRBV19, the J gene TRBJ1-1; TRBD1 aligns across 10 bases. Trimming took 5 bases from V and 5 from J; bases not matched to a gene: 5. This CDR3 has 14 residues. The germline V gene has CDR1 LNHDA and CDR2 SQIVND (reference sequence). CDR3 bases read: TGTGCCAGTAGTCAGACAGGGGGCCGAACTGAA. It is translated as CASSQTGGRTE. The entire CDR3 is CASSQTGGRTEAFF.

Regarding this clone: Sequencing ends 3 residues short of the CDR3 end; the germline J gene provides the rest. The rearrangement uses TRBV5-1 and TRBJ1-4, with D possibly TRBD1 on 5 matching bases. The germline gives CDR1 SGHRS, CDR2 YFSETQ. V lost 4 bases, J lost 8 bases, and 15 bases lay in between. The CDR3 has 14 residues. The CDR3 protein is CASSGRGGGEKLFF. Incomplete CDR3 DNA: TGCGCCAGCAGCGGGAGGGGCGGTGGCGAAAAA.

CDR3 DNA (partial): TGTGCCAGCAGCTTAGGCAGGGCCCCCGAG. Translation gives CASSLGRAPE. In full, the CDR3 reads CASSLGRAPEQYF. The chain is built from TRBV7-2 and TRBJ2-7; TRBD1 is a possible D gene (5 bases). The read stops 3 residues short of the end of the CDR3; the missing end is completed from the germline J gene. CDR1 is SGHTA, CDR2 FQGNSA, per germline. The germline V and J ends were trimmed by 1 base and 6 bases, with 10 bases remaining between them. The length of the CDR3 is 13 residues.

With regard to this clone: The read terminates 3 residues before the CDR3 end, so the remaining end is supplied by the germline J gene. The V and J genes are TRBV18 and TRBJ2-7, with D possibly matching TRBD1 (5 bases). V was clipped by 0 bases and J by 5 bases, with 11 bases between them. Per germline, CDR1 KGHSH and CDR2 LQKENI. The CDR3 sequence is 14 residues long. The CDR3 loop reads CASSPPPGSHEQYF. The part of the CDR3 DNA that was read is TGTGCCAGCTCACCACCTCCAGGGTCCCACGAG.

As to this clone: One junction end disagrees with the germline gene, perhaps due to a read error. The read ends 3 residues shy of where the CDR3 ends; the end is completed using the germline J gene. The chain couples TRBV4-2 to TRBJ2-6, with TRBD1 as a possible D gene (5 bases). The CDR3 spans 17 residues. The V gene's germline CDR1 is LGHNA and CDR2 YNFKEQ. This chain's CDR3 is CASSQELRVSGANVLTF. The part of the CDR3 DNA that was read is TGCGCCAGCAGCCAAGAACTCAGGGTCTCTGGGGCCAACGTC.

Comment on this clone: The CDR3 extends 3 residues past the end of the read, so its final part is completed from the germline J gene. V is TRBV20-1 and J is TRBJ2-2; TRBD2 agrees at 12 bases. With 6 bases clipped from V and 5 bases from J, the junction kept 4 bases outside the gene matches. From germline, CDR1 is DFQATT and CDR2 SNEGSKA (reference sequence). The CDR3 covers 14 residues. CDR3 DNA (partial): TGCAGTGCCAAGACTAGCGGGGGAACCGGGGAG. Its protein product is CSAKTSGGTGE. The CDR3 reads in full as CSAKTSGGTGELFF.

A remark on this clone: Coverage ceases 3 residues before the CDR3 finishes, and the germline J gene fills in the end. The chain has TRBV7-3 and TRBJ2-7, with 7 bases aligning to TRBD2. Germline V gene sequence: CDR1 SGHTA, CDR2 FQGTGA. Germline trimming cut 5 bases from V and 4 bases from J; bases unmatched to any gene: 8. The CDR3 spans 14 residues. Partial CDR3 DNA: TGTGCCAGCAGCCTCCGATCGGGGGGATACGAG. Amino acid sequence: CASSLRSGGYE. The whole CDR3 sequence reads CASSLRSGGYEQYF. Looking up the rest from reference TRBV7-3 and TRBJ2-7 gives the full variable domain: GAGVSQTPSNKVTEKGKYVELRCDPISGHTALYWYRQSLGQGPEFLIYFQGTGAADDSGLPNDRFFAVRPEGSVSTLKIQRTERGDSAVYLCASSLRSGGYEQYFGPGTRLTVT.

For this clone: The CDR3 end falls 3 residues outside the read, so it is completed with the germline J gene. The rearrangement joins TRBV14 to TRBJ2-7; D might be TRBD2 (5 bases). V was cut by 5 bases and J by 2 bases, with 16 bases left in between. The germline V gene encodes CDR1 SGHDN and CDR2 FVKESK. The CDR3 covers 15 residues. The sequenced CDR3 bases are TGTGCCAGCAGCGAAGGCCCACTCGGGGCCTACGAG. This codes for CASSEGPLGAYE. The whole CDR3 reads CASSEGPLGAYEQYF.

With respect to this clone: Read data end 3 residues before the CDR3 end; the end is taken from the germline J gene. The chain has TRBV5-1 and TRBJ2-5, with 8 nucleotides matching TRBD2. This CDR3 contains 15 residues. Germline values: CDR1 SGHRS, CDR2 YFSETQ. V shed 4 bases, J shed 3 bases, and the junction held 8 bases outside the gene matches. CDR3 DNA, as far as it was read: TGCGCCAGCAGCACCCGGGGGGGTAGCGAAGAGACC. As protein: CASSTRGGSEET. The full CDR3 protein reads CASSTRGGSEETQYF.

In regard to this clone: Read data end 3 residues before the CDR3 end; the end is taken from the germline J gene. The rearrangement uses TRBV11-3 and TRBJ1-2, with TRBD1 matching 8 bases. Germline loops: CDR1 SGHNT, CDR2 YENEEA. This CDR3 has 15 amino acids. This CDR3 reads CASSTNSGGAGGYTF. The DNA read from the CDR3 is TGTGCCAGCAGCACCAATTCAGGGGGCGCCGGGGGC. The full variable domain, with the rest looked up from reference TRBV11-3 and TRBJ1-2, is EAGVVQSPRYKIIEKKQPVAFWCNPISGHNTLYWYLQNLGQGPELLIRYENEEAVDDSQLPKDRFSAERLKGVDSTLKIQPAELGDSAVYLCASSTNSGGAGGYTFGSGTRLTVV.

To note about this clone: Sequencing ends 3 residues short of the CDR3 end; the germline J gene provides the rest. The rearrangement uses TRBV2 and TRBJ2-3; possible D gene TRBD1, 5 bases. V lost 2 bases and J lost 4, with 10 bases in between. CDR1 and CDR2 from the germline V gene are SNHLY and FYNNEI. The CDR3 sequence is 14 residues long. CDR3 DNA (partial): TGTGCCAGCAGTGAAAAGGGGATAGCAGATACG. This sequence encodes CASSEKGIADT. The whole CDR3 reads CASSEKGIADTQYF.

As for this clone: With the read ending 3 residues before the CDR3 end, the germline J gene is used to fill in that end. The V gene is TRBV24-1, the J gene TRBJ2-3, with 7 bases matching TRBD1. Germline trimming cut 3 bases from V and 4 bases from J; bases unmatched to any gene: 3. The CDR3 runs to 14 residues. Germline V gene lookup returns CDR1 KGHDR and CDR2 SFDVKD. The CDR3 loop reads CATSDPGTADTQYF. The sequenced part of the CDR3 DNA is TGTGCCACCAGTGATCCCGGGACAGCAGATACG.

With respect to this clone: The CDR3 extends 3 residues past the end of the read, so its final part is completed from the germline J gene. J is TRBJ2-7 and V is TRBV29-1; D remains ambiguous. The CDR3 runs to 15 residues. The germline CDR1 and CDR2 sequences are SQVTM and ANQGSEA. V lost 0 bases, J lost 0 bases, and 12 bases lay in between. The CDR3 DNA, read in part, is TGCAGCGTTGAAGATCGGGTCTCTAGCTCCTACGAG. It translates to CSVEDRVSSSYE. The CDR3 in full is CSVEDRVSSSYEQYF.

The DNA read from the CDR3 is TGTGCCAGCAGCACCCGGACAGGGACTAACTATGGC. Protein sequence: CASSTRTGTNYG. The entire CDR3 reads CASSTRTGTNYGYTF. The chain employs TRBV9 and TRBJ1-2, with 8 bases lining up with TRBD1. The read ends 3 residues before the CDR3 terminus; that terminus is restored from the germline J gene. CDR1 is SGDLS and CDR2 is YYNGEE in the germline V gene. CDR3 length equals 15 residues. V shed 4 bases and J 0 bases; nucleotides not matched to a gene: 5.

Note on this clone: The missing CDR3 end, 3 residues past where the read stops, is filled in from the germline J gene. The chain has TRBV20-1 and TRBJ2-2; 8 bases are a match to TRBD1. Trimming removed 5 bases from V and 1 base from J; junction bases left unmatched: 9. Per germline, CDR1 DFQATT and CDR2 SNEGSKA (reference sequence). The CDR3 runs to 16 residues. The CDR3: CSAPRGGQVNTGELFF. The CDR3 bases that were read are TGCAGTGCTCCTCGAGGGGGACAGGTGAACACCGGGGAG.

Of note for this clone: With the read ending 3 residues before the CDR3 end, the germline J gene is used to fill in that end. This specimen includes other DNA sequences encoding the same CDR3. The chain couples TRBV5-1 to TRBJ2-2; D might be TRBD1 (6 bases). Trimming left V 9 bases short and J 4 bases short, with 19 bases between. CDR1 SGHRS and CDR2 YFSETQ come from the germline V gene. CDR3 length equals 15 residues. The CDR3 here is CATAPDRSSTGELFF. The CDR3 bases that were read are TGCGCCACAGCTCCAGACAGGTCCAGCACCGGGGAG.

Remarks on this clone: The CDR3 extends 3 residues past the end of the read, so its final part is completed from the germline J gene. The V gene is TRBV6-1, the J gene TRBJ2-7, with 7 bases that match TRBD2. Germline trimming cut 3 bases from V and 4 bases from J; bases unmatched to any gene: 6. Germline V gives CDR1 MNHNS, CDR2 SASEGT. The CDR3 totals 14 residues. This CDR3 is CASSDWGGGYEQYF. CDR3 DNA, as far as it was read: TGTGCCAGCAGTGATTGGGGGGGAGGATACGAG.

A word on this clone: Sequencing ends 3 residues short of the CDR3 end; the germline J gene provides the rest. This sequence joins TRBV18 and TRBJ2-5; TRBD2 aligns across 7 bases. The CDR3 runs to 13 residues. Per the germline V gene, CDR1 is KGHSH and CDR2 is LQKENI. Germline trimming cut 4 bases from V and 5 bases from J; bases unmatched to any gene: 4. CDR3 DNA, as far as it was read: TGTGCCAGCTCACGACTAGCCCGGGAGACC. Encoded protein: CASSRLARET. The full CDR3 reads CASSRLARETQYF.

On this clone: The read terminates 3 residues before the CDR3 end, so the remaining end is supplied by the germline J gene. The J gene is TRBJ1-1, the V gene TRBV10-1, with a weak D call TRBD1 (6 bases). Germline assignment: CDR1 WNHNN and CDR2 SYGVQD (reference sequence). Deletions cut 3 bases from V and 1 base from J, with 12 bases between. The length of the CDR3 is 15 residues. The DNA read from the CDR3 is TGCGCCAGCAGTGAACGAAAGACAGGGAACACTGAA. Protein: CASSERKTGNTE. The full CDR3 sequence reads CASSERKTGNTEAFF.